Shown below are 15 T cell receptor beta chains from a single sample sequenced in a study of blood T cell repertoires in COVID-19. Sequenced by immunoSEQ multiplex PCR; TCRdb stores in-frame clones only, minus some. The sample yields roughly 150,000 clones, around 82% seen once. The sequencing sample was made of peripheral blood. The receptors stem from a man older than 75 with COVID-19, enrolled during active disease.

The rearrangement links TRBV3-1 (or the pseudogene TRBV3-2) to TRBJ2-1; 11 bases agree with TRBD2. This CDR3 contains 16 residues. Germline values: CDR1 LGHDT, CDR2 YNNKEL (reference sequence). After removal of 4 bases from V and 4 bases from J, the junction contained 6 bases not matched to a gene. In DNA, the CDR3 is TGTGCCAGCAGCCTTCCCGGGACTAGCGGATACAATGAGCAGTTCTTC. Translation gives CASSLPGTSGYNEQFF.

This chain connects TRBV7-2 to TRBJ2-5; D gene unclear. Germline V gene lookup returns CDR1 SGHTA and CDR2 FQGNSA. V was pared by 1 base and J by 4 bases, with 13 bases between. CDR3 length: 15 amino acids. This chain's CDR3 is CASSLGGSTIETQYF. CDR3 DNA: TGTGCCAGCAGCTTAGGTGGTAGCACCATAGAGACCCAGTACTTC.

This sequence joins TRBV20-1 and TRBJ1-3; no reliable D call. Between the trimmed V and J ends, which lost 5 bases and 4 bases, there was a span of 6 bases. The germline gives CDR1 DFQATT, CDR2 SNEGSKA (reference sequence). The CDR3 consists of 11 residues. Here the CDR3 reads CSASQGNTIYF. The CDR3 DNA is TGCAGTGCTTCTCAGGGAAACACCATATATTTT.

This clone came up a few times. At the DNA level, this CDR3 is encoded by other sequences in the same sample as well. J is TRBJ1-5 and V is TRBV9, with 8 bases matching TRBD1. Germline values: CDR1 SGDLS, CDR2 YYNGEE. Germline trimming cut 0 bases from V and 0 bases from J; bases unmatched to any gene: 2. This CDR3 region has 16 residues. The CDR3 nucleotides read TGTGCCAGCAGCGTAGGAACAGGGGGTAGCAATCAGCCCCAGCATTTT. Translation: CASSVGTGGSNQPQHF.

The chain couples TRBV12-3 or TRBV12-4 to TRBJ1-1; D unresolved. The CDR3 is 13 amino acids. Trimming removed 6 bases from V and 2 bases from J, with 10 bases in between. The CDR3 loop is CASREQINTEAFF. The CDR3 DNA reads as TGTGCCAGCAGGGAACAGATAAACACTGAAGCTTTCTTT.

The rearrangement links TRBV5-1 to TRBJ1-3; D not resolved. The V end was cut by 0 bases, the J end by 4 bases, with 14 bases between. The CDR3 runs to 16 residues. Germline V gene sequence: CDR1 SGHRS, CDR2 YFSETQ. CDR3 in amino acids: CASSLDVPLGGNTIYF. The CDR3 bases are TGCGCCAGCAGCTTGGATGTCCCTTTGGGCGGAAACACCATATATTTT.

The genes are TRBV18 and TRBJ1-3; D remains unclear. The length of the CDR3 is 16 residues. Germline V gene lookup returns CDR1 KGHSH and CDR2 LQKENI. V was shortened by 6 bases and J by 0 bases, with 15 bases between the two germline ends. The CDR3 loop is CASSPSTEFSGNTIYF. CDR3 nucleotide sequence: TGTGCCAGCTCGCCATCTACAGAGTTCTCTGGAAACACCATATATTTT.

This chain uses TRBV18 with TRBJ2-3; 10 nucleotides align to TRBD1. The germline CDR1 and CDR2 sequences are KGHSH and LQKENI. Trimming removed 0 bases from V and 0 bases from J; junction bases left unmatched: 0. This CDR3 is built from 16 residues. The CDR3 protein is CASSPPDRGSTDTQYF. The CDR3 DNA reads TGTGCCAGCTCACCACCGGACAGGGGGAGCACAGATACGCAGTATTTT. Looking up the rest from reference TRBV18 and TRBJ2-3 gives the full variable domain: NAGVMQNPRHLVRRRGQEARLRCSPMKGHSHVYWYRQLPEEGLKFMVYLQKENIIDESGMPKERFSAEFPKEGPSILRIQQVVRGDSAAYFCASSPPDRGSTDTQYFGPGTRLTVL.

The rearrangement links TRBV6-1 to TRBJ1-5, with 9 bases matching TRBD1. The CDR3 length is 17 residues. Germline CDR1 is MNHNS and CDR2 is SASEGT. V dropped 2 bases and J dropped 4; count of bases not matched to a gene: 9. For the CDR3, the DNA is TGTGCCAGCAGTGAAAGAGGGACAGGGACCCTTAATCAGCCCCAGCATTTT. The encoded protein is CASSERGTGTLNQPQHF.

The chain couples TRBV9 to TRBJ2-2; possibly TRBD2 for D (5 bases). The CDR3 loop spans 15 amino acids. Deletions cut 0 bases from V and 7 bases from J, with 13 bases between. The germline V gene encodes CDR1 SGDLS and CDR2 YYNGEE. As DNA, the CDR3 is TGTGCCAGCAGCGTAGGTTCTAGCCGGGACGGGGAGCTGTTTTTT. This translates into CASSVGSSRDGELFF.

The genes are TRBV12-5 and TRBJ1-1; D uncertain. V lost 2 bases, J lost 0 bases, and 7 bases lay in between. The germline CDR1 and CDR2 sequences are LGHNT and FRNRAP. This CDR3 spans 14 amino acids. The CDR3 region is CASGLFVLNTEAFF. CDR3 in DNA: TGTGCTAGTGGTTTGTTCGTCCTGAACACTGAAGCTTTCTTT.

The V call is TRBV14, the J call TRBJ1-1, with 7 bases identical to TRBD1. Trimming took 4 bases from V and 5 from J; bases not matched to a gene: 7. Germline CDR1 reads SGHDN; CDR2 reads FVKESK. The CDR3 runs 14 residues. The CDR3 here is CASSLYRGSTEAFF. In DNA, the CDR3 is TGTGCCAGCAGCCTATACAGGGGATCGACTGAAGCTTTCTTT. The full variable domain, completed using reference TRBV14 and TRBJ1-1, is EAGVTQFPSHSVIEKGQTVTLRCDPISGHDNLYWYRRVMGKEIKFLLHFVKESKQDESGMPNNRFLAERTGGTYSTLKVQPAELEDSGVYFCASSLYRGSTEAFFGQGTRLTVV.

This chain connects TRBV7-2 to TRBJ2-7, with D perhaps TRBD1 (5 bases). CDR1 and CDR2 (germline): SGHTA, FQGNSA. CDR3 size: 14 residues. Trimming removed 5 bases at V and 2 bases at J, with 13 bases between. The CDR3 coding sequence is TGTGCCAGCAGCCCACGGCAGGGCCCCTACGAGCAGTACTTC. It yields the protein CASSPRQGPYEQYF. The full variable domain, completed using reference TRBV7-2 and TRBJ2-7, is GAGVSQSPSNKVTEKGKDVELRCDPISGHTALYWYRQSLGQGLEFLIYFQGNSAPDKSGLPSDRFSAERTGGSVSTLTIQRTQQEDSAVYLCASSPRQGPYEQYFGPGTRLTVT.

This clone was recorded a few times. This chain uses TRBV12-3 or TRBV12-4 with TRBJ1-6; D is possibly TRBD1 (6 bases). V shed 3 bases and J shed 9 bases, with 9 bases lying between them. CDR3 size: 13 residues. CDR3 nucleotide sequence: TGTGCCAGCAGTTTTTTGGGGGCTTCACCCCTCCACTTT. Protein: CASSFLGASPLHF.

In this sample, this clone turned up once. The chain recombines TRBV27 with TRBJ1-3, with 7 nucleotides matching TRBD1. Trimming at V came to 3 bases and at J to 4 bases, leaving 3 bases not matched to a gene. The CDR3 covers 14 residues. Looked up from germline, CDR1 is MNHEY and CDR2 is SMNVEV (reference sequence). CDR3 sequence: CASSFDREGNTIYF. The CDR3 DNA reads as TGTGCCAGCAGTTTTGACAGGGAAGGAAACACCATATATTTT.